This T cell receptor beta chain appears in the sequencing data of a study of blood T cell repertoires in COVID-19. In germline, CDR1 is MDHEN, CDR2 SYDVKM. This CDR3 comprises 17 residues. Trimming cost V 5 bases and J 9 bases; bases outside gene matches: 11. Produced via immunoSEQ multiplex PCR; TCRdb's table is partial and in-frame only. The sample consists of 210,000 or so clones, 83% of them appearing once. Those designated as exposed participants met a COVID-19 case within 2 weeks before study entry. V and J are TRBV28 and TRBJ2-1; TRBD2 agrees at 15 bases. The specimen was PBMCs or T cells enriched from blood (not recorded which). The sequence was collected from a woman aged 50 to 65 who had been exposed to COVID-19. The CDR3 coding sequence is TGTGCCAGCAGTCCCCCCGGACTAGCGGGGGGGGGCCGTGAGCAGTTCTTC. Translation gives CASSPPGLAGGGREQFF.